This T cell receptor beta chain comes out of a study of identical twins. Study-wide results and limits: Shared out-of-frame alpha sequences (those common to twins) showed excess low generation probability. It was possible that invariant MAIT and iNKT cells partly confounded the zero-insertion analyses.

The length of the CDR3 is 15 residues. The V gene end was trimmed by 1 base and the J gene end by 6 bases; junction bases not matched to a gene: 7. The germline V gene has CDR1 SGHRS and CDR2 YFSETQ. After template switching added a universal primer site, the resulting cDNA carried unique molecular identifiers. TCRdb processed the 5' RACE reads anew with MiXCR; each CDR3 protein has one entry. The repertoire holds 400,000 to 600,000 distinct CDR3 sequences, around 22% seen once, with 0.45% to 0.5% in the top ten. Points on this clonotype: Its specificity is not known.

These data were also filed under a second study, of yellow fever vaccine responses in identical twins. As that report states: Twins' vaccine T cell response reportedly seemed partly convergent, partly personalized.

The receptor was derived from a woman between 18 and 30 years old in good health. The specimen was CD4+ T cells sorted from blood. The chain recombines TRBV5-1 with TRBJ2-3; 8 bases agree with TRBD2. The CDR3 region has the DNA TGCGCCAGCAGCTTGCGGACGGAGCGGGGGGATACGCAGTATTTT. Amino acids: CASSLRTERGDTQYF.